This T cell receptor beta chain was documented in a study of human thymus T cells. Thymus pieces cut out during corrective heart surgery were the tissue that was used. Healthy Finnish infants undergoing corrective surgery for congenital heart defects were used as donors. Produced via immunoSEQ multiplex PCR; TCRdb's table is partial and in-frame only. The sample has 75,000 to 90,000 clones; 96% are singletons. The CDR3 has 13 amino acids. Trimming shortened V by 4 bases and J by 1 base, and 7 bases separated the two germline ends. Germline V CDR1 and CDR2: LGHNA, YNFKEQ. Study-wide points: Thymic and blood repertoires seemed to show skewed V and J gene use. What related research reported was that thymic repertoires overlapped highly among unrelated individuals.

The sample holds a few counts of this clone. The antigen remains undetermined. The genes are TRBV4-2 and TRBJ1-1; D gene ambiguous. The receptor was derived from a boy younger than two with a congenital heart defect but otherwise immunologically healthy. The source material was thymus tissue. The CDR3 spells CASSREGNTEAFF. Written as DNA, the CDR3 is TGTGCCAGCAGCCGAGAGGGGAACACTGAAGCTTTCTTT.